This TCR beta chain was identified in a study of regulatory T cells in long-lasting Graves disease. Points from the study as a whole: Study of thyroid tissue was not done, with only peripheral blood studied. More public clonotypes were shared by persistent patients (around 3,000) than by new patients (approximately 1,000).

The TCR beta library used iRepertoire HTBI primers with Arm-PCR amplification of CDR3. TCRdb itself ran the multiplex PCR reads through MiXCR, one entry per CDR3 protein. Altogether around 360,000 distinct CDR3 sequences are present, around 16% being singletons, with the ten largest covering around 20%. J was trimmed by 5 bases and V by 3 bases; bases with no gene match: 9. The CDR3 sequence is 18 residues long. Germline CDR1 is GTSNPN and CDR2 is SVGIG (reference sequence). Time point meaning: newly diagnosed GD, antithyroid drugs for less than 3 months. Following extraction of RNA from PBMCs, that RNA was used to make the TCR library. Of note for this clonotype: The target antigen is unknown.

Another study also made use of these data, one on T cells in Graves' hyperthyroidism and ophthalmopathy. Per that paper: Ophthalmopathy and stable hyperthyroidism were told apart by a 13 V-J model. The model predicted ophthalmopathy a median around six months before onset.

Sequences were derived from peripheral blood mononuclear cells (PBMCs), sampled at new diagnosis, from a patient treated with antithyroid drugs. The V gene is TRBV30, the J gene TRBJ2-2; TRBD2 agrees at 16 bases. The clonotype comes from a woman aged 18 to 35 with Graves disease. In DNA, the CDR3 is TGTGCCTGGAGCTTAGGGACTAGCGGGAGGGCCGGGACCGGGGAGCTGTTTTTT. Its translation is CAWSLGTSGRAGTGELFF.